This T cell receptor beta chain was identified during a study of cytomegalovirus exposure and HLA in healthy donors. Study information: Out of around 360 genotyped donors, about 81% belonged to the Caucasian-associated ancestry cluster.

CDR1 KGHSH and CDR2 LQKENI come from the germline V gene. CDR3 length: 17 residues. The V and J ends lost 3 bases and 2 bases, in that order; junction bases with no gene match: 6. 60 Vbeta and 13 Jbeta primers were used in PCR. Profiled with immunoSEQ multiplex PCR; TCRdb holds only in-frame clones, not every one. Of 100,000 to 150,000 clones in the sample, over 65% were seen once. This TCR came from a woman in her thirties or forties in good health and CMV-seronegative. The sample consisted of PBMCs. This sequence joins TRBV18 and TRBJ2-7; 14 positions match TRBD2. The CDR3 nucleotides are TGTGCCAGCTCACCCCCGACGACTAGCGGGAGGGCCTACGAGCAGTACTTC. Translating it yields CASSPPTTSGRAYEQYF.